A selection of T cell receptor beta chains follows, all from one sample in a study of early T cells in non-severe SARS-CoV-2 infection. TCRdb reanalysed the 5' RACE reads using MiXCR and keeps one entry per CDR3 protein. The sample has 29,000 or so distinct CDR3 sequences, 4% to 5.5% seen once. The sequencing sample was made of whole blood. Receptor source: an adult who was a healthcare worker with PCR-confirmed SARS-CoV-2 infection or an uninfected control (not recorded which). CDR3s include the opening cysteine and the closing phenylalanine or tryptophan. D genes are given only for firm matches. The size of a clone is reported for some rows only, either as once, few or many, or as a class for expanded clones.

clone size: NA
D gene: NA
V gene: TRBV20-1
J gene: TRBJ1-1
CDR3 DNA: TGCAGTGCTACACGGGGGGGGATTGCGGACACTGAAGCTTTCTTT
CDR3 protein: CSATRGGIADTEAFF

clone size: many
D gene: TRBD2
V gene: TRBV7-2
J gene: TRBJ2-5
CDR3 DNA: TGTGCCAGCAACTCACTAGCGGGAGCGGGGACGGGAGAGACCCAGTACTTC
CDR3 protein: CASNSLAGAGTGETQYF

clone size: many
D gene: NA
V gene: TRBV11-2
J gene: TRBJ2-7
CDR3 DNA: TGTGCCAGCAGCTTAGCCGGGGGGACAGGCTACGAGCAGTACTTC
CDR3 protein: CASSLAGGTGYEQYF

clone size: many
D gene: TRBD1
V gene: TRBV6-6
J gene: TRBJ2-7
CDR3 DNA: TGTGCCAGCCTTCCCGCCCCGGGACAGGGCGTCTACGAGCAGTACTTC
CDR3 protein: CASLPAPGQGVYEQYF

clone size: many
D gene: NA
V gene: TRBV12-3/TRBV12-4
J gene: TRBJ1-2
CDR3 DNA: TGTGCCAGCAGTCCTCGTGACAGCGTTCCCTATGGCTACACCTTC
CDR3 protein: CASSPRDSVPYGYTF

clone size: many
D gene: NA
V gene: TRBV5-4
J gene: TRBJ2-6
CDR3 DNA: TGTGCCAGCAGCTGGGAGATACAGGGTTCTGGGGCCAACGTCCTGACTTTC
CDR3 protein: CASSWEIQGSGANVLTF

clone size: many
D gene: NA
V gene: TRBV29-1
J gene: TRBJ2-3
CDR3 DNA: TGCAGCGTTGACAAGGAAATCACAGATACGCAGTATTTT
CDR3 protein: CSVDKEITDTQYF

clone size: many
D gene: TRBD2
V gene: TRBV5-1
J gene: TRBJ2-3
CDR3 DNA: TGCGCCAGCAGGAGGACTAGCGGGAGGGCCATCACAGATACGCAGTATTTT
CDR3 protein: CASRRTSGRAITDTQYF

clone size: many
D gene: TRBD1
V gene: TRBV7-9
J gene: TRBJ2-3
CDR3 DNA: TGTGCCAGCAGCTCCCGGGACAGGGTGGACCGGAAAGAGTATTTT
CDR3 protein: CASSSRDRVDRKEYF

clone size: many
D gene: NA
V gene: TRBV3-1
J gene: TRBJ2-1
CDR3 DNA: TGTGCCAGCAGCCAAGCTCCGGCGAATGAGCAGTTCTTC
CDR3 protein: CASSQAPANEQFF

clone size: NA
D gene: NA
V gene: TRBV5-1
J gene: TRBJ1-1
CDR3 DNA: TGCGCCAGCAGCGGAACAGGGACCCGACTGAACACTGGAGCTTTCTTT
CDR3 protein: CASSGTGTRLNTGAFF

clone size: many
D gene: NA
V gene: TRBV27
J gene: TRBJ2-5
CDR3 DNA: TGTGCCACCAGGAAAGGCAACCAAGAGACCCAGTACTTC
CDR3 protein: CATRKGNQETQYF

clone size: many
D gene: NA
V gene: TRBV6-6
J gene: TRBJ2-5
CDR3 DNA: TGTGCCAGCAGTTACTCGAAACTACAAGAGACCCAGTACTTC
CDR3 protein: CASSYSKLQETQYF

clone size: few
D gene: NA
V gene: TRBV6-2/TRBV6-3
J gene: TRBJ2-2
CDR3 DNA: TGTGCCAGCAGTGTTGGCGGGGAGCTGTTTTTT
CDR3 protein: CASSVGGELFF

clone size: many
D gene: NA
V gene: TRBV7-2
J gene: TRBJ1-1
CDR3 DNA: TGTGCCAGCAGCTTAGAAGGGACACTCAACACTGAAGCTTTCTTT
CDR3 protein: CASSLEGTLNTEAFF

clone size: NA
D gene: TRBD1
V gene: TRBV12-3/TRBV12-4
J gene: TRBJ2-3
CDR3 DNA: TGTGCCAGCAGGCCGACAGGGCAAGATACGCAGTATTTT
CDR3 protein: CASRPTGQDTQYF

clone size: NA
D gene: NA
V gene: TRBV5-6
J gene: TRBJ1-6
CDR3 DNA: TGTGCCAGCAGCTTAAAGGATCCTCTTAGGTCACCCCTCCACTTT
CDR3 protein: CASSLKDPLRSPLHF

clone size: many
D gene: NA
V gene: TRBV7-9
J gene: TRBJ1-5
CDR3 DNA: TGTGCCAGCAGCTTATATAGGGGAGTTGGTATCGATAGCAATCAGCCCCAGCATTTT
CDR3 protein: CASSLYRGVGIDSNQPQHF

clone size: many
D gene: TRBD1
V gene: TRBV12-3/TRBV12-4
J gene: TRBJ1-2
CDR3 DNA: TGTGCCAGCAGTTTTAGACAGGGGGTAGGCTACACCTTC
CDR3 protein: CASSFRQGVGYTF

clone size: many
D gene: TRBD1
V gene: TRBV28
J gene: TRBJ1-5
CDR3 DNA: TGTGCCAGCAGTCCGCCAGGGACAGGGTTCGGTCAGCCCCAGCATTTT
CDR3 protein: CASSPPGTGFGQPQHF

clone size: many
D gene: NA
V gene: TRBV4-3
J gene: TRBJ2-7
CDR3 DNA: TGCGCCAGCAGCCAAGATTCGAGCGCAGACTCCTACGAGCAGTACTTC
CDR3 protein: CASSQDSSADSYEQYF

clone size: many
D gene: NA
V gene: TRBV20-1
J gene: TRBJ1-1
CDR3 DNA: TGCAGTGCTAGAGACCCCCTGAGGCAGCAAATGAACACTGAAGCTTTCTTT
CDR3 protein: CSARDPLRQQMNTEAFF

clone size: NA
D gene: TRBD1
V gene: TRBV27
J gene: TRBJ2-2
CDR3 DNA: TGTGCCAGCAGTTTATTTGGACAGGGAATCGGGGAGCTGTTTTTT
CDR3 protein: CASSLFGQGIGELFF

clone size: NA
D gene: NA
V gene: TRBV7-2
J gene: TRBJ2-7
CDR3 DNA: TGTGTCAGCAGCCCGTCGGGACGGATCTACGAGCAGTACTTC
CDR3 protein: CVSSPSGRIYEQYF

clone size: few
D gene: NA
V gene: TRBV27
J gene: TRBJ2-5
CDR3 DNA: TGTGCCAGCAGGCCCTCAGGGGTAAAGACCCAGTACTTC
CDR3 protein: CASRPSGVKTQYF

clone size: many
D gene: NA
V gene: TRBV6-6
J gene: TRBJ2-7
CDR3 DNA: TGTGCCAGCAGGGACACCGGTTCGGGGGAGCAGTACTTC
CDR3 protein: CASRDTGSGEQYF

clone size: many
D gene: TRBD2
V gene: TRBV6-2/TRBV6-3
J gene: TRBJ2-6
CDR3 DNA: TGTGCCAGCAGCCAGAGACTAGCGGGAGGCTCTGGGGCCAACGTCCTGACTTTC
CDR3 protein: CASSQRLAGGSGANVLTF

clone size: NA
D gene: NA
V gene: TRBV29-1
J gene: TRBJ2-1
CDR3 DNA: TGCAGCGTTGATGGGGCCAATGAGCAGTTCTTC
CDR3 protein: CSVDGANEQFF

clone size: many
D gene: TRBD1
V gene: TRBV10-3
J gene: TRBJ2-5
CDR3 DNA: TGTGCCATCAGCTGGGACAGGGAAGAGACCCAGTACTTC
CDR3 protein: CAISWDREETQYF

clone size: few
D gene: NA
V gene: TRBV6-5
J gene: TRBJ1-5
CDR3 DNA: TGTGCCAGCAGTTACTCTGCGTATCAGCCCCAGCATTTT
CDR3 protein: CASSYSAYQPQHF

clone size: few
D gene: TRBD2
V gene: TRBV20-1
J gene: TRBJ2-7
CDR3 DNA: TGCAGTGCTAGTAGCGGGCCTTGGCAGTACTTC
CDR3 protein: CSASSGPWQYF

clone size: NA
D gene: TRBD1
V gene: TRBV5-8
J gene: TRBJ2-5
CDR3 DNA: TGTGCCAGCAGCTTAAGGGACAGCCAAGAGACCCAGTACTTC
CDR3 protein: CASSLRDSQETQYF